This T cell receptor (beta chain) came from a study of T cells in Graves' hyperthyroidism and ophthalmopathy. RNA transcripts served as the template for amplifying TCR beta CDR3 regions. The HTBI primer set served for first-round RT-PCR of the TCR CDR3. TCRdb independently ran MiXCR on the multiplex PCR reads; one entry per CDR3 protein. The sample carries 550,000 to 600,000 distinct CDR3 sequences, about 14% recorded once. This CDR3 has 11 residues. Germline V gives CDR1 MNHEY, CDR2 SVGEGT. Trimming cost V 7 bases and J 3 bases, with 7 bases left between them. This clonotype appeared many times. The sample comprised blood. The chain couples TRBV6-2 or TRBV6-3 to TRBJ2-7; D remains unclear. The clonotype was recovered from a woman younger than 35 with Graves' ophthalmopathy. The CDR3 sequence is CASTHSYEQYF. The CDR3, as DNA: TGTGCCAGCACCCATAGCTACGAGCAGTACTTC.